This TCR beta chain was recorded in a study of shared clonotypes between healthy human individuals (TCRdb year 2020). Concerning the study at large: The cohort included three men and two women between 18 and 49 years of age. To increase sequencing depth and limit assay-specific biases, TCR repertoire library preparation and sequencing were carried out by different laboratories using diverse techniques. Per donor, leukapheresis produced somewhere between about 0.94 and 9 billion PBMCs. For each donor, three plates each were used for CD4 naive and CD4 memory, two plates were used for CD8 naive, and one plate was used for CD8 memory. To estimate repertoire size and how much clonotypes are shared between individuals, the study performed deep sequencing of blood TCR repertoires from 4 to 6 healthy adults.

V sheds 3 bases and J sheds 7 bases, leaving 11 bases between their ends. From a lookup of the germline V gene (reference sequence), CDR1 and CDR2 are SGHNT and YYREEE. The cysteine opens and the phenylalanine closes a CDR3 of 13 amino acids. Of the read, only the CDR3 DNA is kept; its 39 bases are in frame from base 1. Using the deep immunoSEQ assay, multiplex PCR amplified TCR CDR3 regions from genomic DNA. Extracted genomic DNA from each cell subset was distributed evenly across all wells of several immunoSEQ 96-well plates, and each plate was treated as a replicate. Each replicate PCR for sorted subsets received approximately 200 ng genomic DNA, equal to about 30,000 T cell genomes. Purified libraries were measured with a Qubit 3.0 fluorometer, size-checked on a Bioanalyzer 2100, and measured again with the KAPA Library Quantification kit. Each immunoSEQ 96-well plate was sequenced on its own single-read 150-cycle Illumina NextSeq 550 flow cell. Per the source publication's procedure: Because the immunoSEQ output held only junctional sequences and lacked quality scores, the filtering could not match the filtering applied to full-length reads. To assign V/J genes and CDR3, sequences were annotated against IMGT germline references using PyIR, a Python wrapper for IgBLAST v1.9. Reads were removed for weak V/J assignments (E-value above 1e-6), missing CDR3, stop codons, out-of-frame junctions, or ambiguous translated residues. V3J clonotypes were defined as sequences sharing the same inferred V gene, J gene, and CDR3 amino acid sequence. To compute the percentage overlap between repertoires, the number of shared unique clonotypes was divided by the size of the smaller repertoire. Richness of each repertoire was evaluated using RTK rarefaction, the Chao1 estimator, and Recon v2.1 estimates of unobserved clonotypes. Generation probabilities for all TCRbeta clonotypes obtained by the gDNA method from four donors were computed using OLGA. Held by TCRdb, this immuneACCESS table contains in-frame sequences only and omits some clones. Under half of the omission traces to an unresolved V gene where checked; the cause of the rest is unknown. The DNA was the basis for D and trimming; V, J and clone size are from that table. The table for this sample lists some 980,000 clones; approximately 80% of them were counted only once. Approximately 1.5% of the sample comes from the top ten.

Donors were healthy HIV-negative adults with no recently reported acute infections or vaccinations. All donors were Caucasian adults living in Nashville, Tennessee, USA. CD4+ T cells were enriched by magnetic negative selection, after which naive cells were positively selected on CD45RA and the negative fraction was taken as the memory subset. After blood collection by leukapheresis, PBMCs were isolated using Ficoll-Histopaque density gradient centrifugation and then cryopreserved in the vapor phase of liquid nitrogen. Purity and quantity of every magnetically sorted T cell population were checked by analytical flow cytometry. From each sorted fraction, genomic DNA was isolated and quantified by UV absorbance on a Nanodrop 2000c. Of note for this clone: Its cognate antigen has yet to be identified. Base qualities are not recorded, but no much larger clone differs from it by a single base.

What the work shows at the level of the full study, not this receptor alone: Larger estimated clonotype richness was generally found for naive subsets than for memory subsets. Incomplete sequencing was indicated by rarefaction of sorted-subset datasets, despite the large sequencing depth. Based on pairwise subsampling, the degree of clonotype sharing among donors was expected to be affected by sequencing depth. Higher generation probabilities were observed for clonotypes shared by all four sorted-subset donors than for non-shared clonotypes. Around 5% of naive CD4, 3.5% of naive CD8, approximately 2% of memory CD4, and more than 0.35% of memory CD8 clonotypes were shared across a few donors. Because the study included a small number of donors, the genetic and exposure-history diversity represented was limited. Sampling was restricted to blood, and TCR repertoires in tissue are likely to differ from TCR repertoires in blood.

This TCR came from a young man in good health. The chain joins TRBV5-4 to TRBJ1-5; TRBD1 is perhaps the D gene, given 5 matching bases. The sample comprised memory CD4+ T cells sorted from blood. The cell subset or site label here, explained by the study, means: CD45RA-negative fraction. CDR3 protein: CASSSQGGQPQHF. DNA sequence: TGTGCCAGCAGCTCGCAGGGAGGGCAGCCCCAGCATTTT.